A single sample is the source of the 17 T cell receptor beta chains below, sequenced in a study of radiation and T cells in renal cell carcinoma. Time point described: blood 2 weeks post-SBRT. Treatment here: 15 Gy SBRT to primary tumor, nephrectomy 4 weeks later. Sequencing was performed with immunoSEQ multiplex PCR; in TCRdb, only in-frame clones are kept and a portion is missing. Of about 130,000 clones listed, approximately 80% are singletons. Sample: blood, taken from a patient whose treatment included radiotherapy and nephrectomy. These receptors were obtained from an older woman with renal cell carcinoma.

The J gene is TRBJ1-2, the V gene TRBV6-5; no clear D gene. V lost 4 bases and J 4 bases, leaving 16 bases between the germline ends. CDR1 is MNHEY and CDR2 is SVGAGI in the germline V gene. The CDR3 has 15 residues. The CDR3 loop reads CASSLVESNPYGYTF. Written as DNA, the CDR3 is TGTGCCAGCAGTTTGGTCGAGAGCAACCCCTATGGCTACACCTTC.

V gene TRBV5-5 combines with J gene TRBJ1-4, with D uncertain. Germline CDR1 SGHKS, CDR2 YYEKEE (reference sequence). V gave up 4 bases and J gave up 0 bases, with 13 bases separating them. This CDR3 is built from 16 residues. The CDR3 is CASSNHPAATNEKLFF. The CDR3 coding sequence is TGTGCCAGCAGCAACCACCCAGCCGCAACTAATGAAAAACTGTTTTTT.

V gene TRBV7-9 combines with J gene TRBJ2-7; TRBD1 matches at 8 bases. Losses at the gene ends were 5 bases for V and 0 bases for J; bases not matched to a gene: 9. The CDR3 contains 16 residues. CDR1 is SEHNR and CDR2 is FQNEAQ in the germline V gene (reference sequence). The CDR3 is CASSPRQGRNSYEQYF. DNA for the CDR3: TGTGCCAGCAGCCCAAGACAGGGGCGGAACTCCTACGAGCAGTACTTC. The whole variable domain, filled in from reference TRBV7-9 and TRBJ2-7, reads DTGVSQNPRHKITKRGQNVTFRCDPISEHNRLYWYRQTLGQGPEFLTYFQNEAQLEKSRLLSDRFSAERPKGSFSTLEIQRTEQGDSAMYLCASSPRQGRNSYEQYFGPGTRLTVT.

The genes are TRBV5-1 and TRBJ2-2, with 10 bases fitting TRBD1. Trimming cost V 4 bases and J 5 bases; bases outside gene matches: 5. Germline CDR1 SGHRS, CDR2 YFSETQ. The length of the CDR3 is 15 residues. The DNA of the CDR3 is TGCGCCAGCAGCCCACGGACAGGGGGTACCGGGGAGCTGTTTTTT. Translating gives CASSPRTGGTGELFF.

In this sample, this clone turned up a few times. V and J are TRBV28 and TRBJ1-2; D is possibly TRBD1 (5 bases). Trimming removed 3 bases from V and 1 base from J, with 21 bases in between. The CDR3 is made up of 18 amino acids. Germline loops: CDR1 MDHEN, CDR2 SYDVKM. Here the CDR3 reads CASSFPSINRRINYGYTF. In DNA form, the CDR3 reads TGTGCCAGCAGTTTCCCTTCAATTAACAGGAGGATTAACTATGGCTACACCTTC.

The chain couples TRBV20-1 to TRBJ2-1, with 8 nucleotides matching TRBD2. This CDR3 comprises 11 residues. V was clipped by 3 bases and J by 14 bases; unmatched bases: 6. Germline lookup yields CDR1 DFQATT and CDR2 SNEGSKA (reference sequence). The CDR3 region is CSASGRAYEFF. CDR3 coding DNA: TGCAGTGCTAGCGGGAGGGCCTACGAGTTCTTC.

The genes are TRBV7-3 and TRBJ1-1; 8 nucleotides align to TRBD1. CDR3 length: 12 amino acids. Germline CDR1 is SGHTA and CDR2 is FQGTGA. V trimming: 1 base; J trimming: 11 bases; junction bases outside the gene matches: 3. Written as DNA, the CDR3 is TGTGCCAGCAGCTTAAGACAGGGGCAGGCTTTCTTT. Translation gives CASSLRQGQAFF.

V is TRBV11-2 and J is TRBJ1-1, with D possibly being TRBD1 (6 bases). Germline CDR1 and CDR2: SGHAT and FQNNGV. CDR3 length: 16 amino acids. V lost 2 bases and J lost 1, with 14 bases in between. The CDR3 bases are TGTGCCAGCAGCTTAAGGTCCGGGGGCCCGAACACTGAAGCTTTCTTT. Translation gives CASSLRSGGPNTEAFF.

The V call is TRBV2, the J call TRBJ1-1, with a weak D call TRBD1 (5 bases). The CDR3 consists of 13 residues. CDR1 SNHLY and CDR2 FYNNEI come from the germline V gene. The V and J ends lost 8 bases and 0 bases respectively, with 10 bases between them. Here the CDR3 reads CASSRGLNTEAFF. The CDR3 DNA follows: TGTGCCAGCTCTAGGGGTTTGAACACTGAAGCTTTCTTT.

The chain couples TRBV10-3 to TRBJ1-2; weak D call: TRBD1 (6 bases). CDR1 is ENHRY and CDR2 is SYGVKD in the germline V gene. V was pared by 8 bases and J by 4 bases, with 23 bases between. The CDR3 is made up of 16 amino acids. CDR3 amino acids: CAIDTGAVQGIYGYTF. The CDR3 DNA sequence: TGTGCCATCGATACGGGGGCGGTTCAGGGGATCTATGGCTACACCTTC.

The V and J genes are TRBV5-1 and TRBJ2-1, with D perhaps TRBD2 (6 bases). The V gene's germline CDR1 is SGHRS and CDR2 YFSETQ. V gave up 0 bases and J gave up 4 bases, with 11 bases separating them. The CDR3 runs to 15 residues. The CDR3 bases are TGCGCCAGCAGCTTGGTGGGGCGGGATTACAATGAGCAGTTCTTC. As protein: CASSLVGRDYNEQFF.

The rearrangement joins TRBV6-1 to TRBJ1-2; the match to TRBD1 covers 9 bases. Germline V CDR1 and CDR2: MNHNS, SASEGT. The V and J ends lost 6 bases and 5 bases, in that order; junction bases with no gene match: 10. This CDR3 region has 15 residues. DNA of the CDR3: TGTGCCAGCAGCCCTGACAGGGGGTGGGGGTATGGCTACACCTTC. Amino acids: CASSPDRGWGYGYTF.

The rearrangement joins TRBV5-1 to TRBJ2-5; D gene uncertain. The DNA end lines up better with TRBJ2-7; the J call may be wrong. The CDR3 is 14 residues long. Per germline, CDR1 SGHRS and CDR2 YFSETQ. CDR3 in DNA: TGCGCCAGCAGCTTGGCCAACCGTACCTACGAGCAGTACTTC. It is translated as CASSLANRTYEQYF.

The chain recombines TRBV6-1 with TRBJ2-7; perhaps TRBD2 as D (6 bases). CDR1 is MNHNS, CDR2 SASEGT, per germline. V lost 0 bases and J 2 bases, leaving 14 bases between the germline ends. The CDR3 spans 16 residues. Here the CDR3 DNA reads TGTGCCAGCAGTGAAGCGCACGGGGAGGTTCCCTACGAGCAGTACTTC. It codes for CASSEAHGEVPYEQYF.

The chain carries TRBV12-5 and TRBJ2-6; the D is unclear. CDR1 is LGHNT, CDR2 FRNRAP, per germline. The CDR3 extends over 15 amino acids. V was clipped by 3 bases and J by 4 bases, with 10 bases between them. CDR3 DNA: TGTGCTAGTGGTTTTTGGGCCTCGGGGGCCAACGTCCTGACTTTC. Protein product: CASGFWASGANVLTF.

The rearrangement uses TRBV28 and TRBJ1-2; 7 bases are a match to TRBD1. The CDR3 spans 15 residues. The germline V gene encodes CDR1 MDHEN and CDR2 SYDVKM. The J segment lost 0 bases and the V segment lost 8 bases, leaving 9 bases of the junction unmatched. The DNA of the CDR3 is TGTGCCAGCCTTTCGGGACAGCTCTCTAACTATGGCTACACCTTC. This sequence encodes CASLSGQLSNYGYTF.

In DNA, the CDR3 is TGTGCCAGCAGGTTAAGGGTCGCCGGGGAGCTGTTTTTT. Residues: CASRLRVAGELFF. The chain joins TRBV7-2 to TRBJ2-2; unclear D gene. Trimming pared 6 bases from V and 6 bases from J, leaving 11 bases between. CDR3 length equals 13 residues. The germline V gene has CDR1 SGHTA and CDR2 FQGNSA.